The clone carrying this TCR beta chain was observed at least ten times. The antigen is not known. Regions amplified from RNA transcripts were the TCR beta CDR3 regions. Using the HTBI primer set, a first-round RT-PCR was run on the TCR CDR3. TCRdb fed the multiplex PCR reads into MiXCR, producing one record per CDR3 protein. The repertoire consists of about 510,000 distinct CDR3 sequences, with 14% occurring once and the leading ten covering approximately 15%. These data are taken from a study of T cells in Graves' hyperthyroidism and ophthalmopathy. Study-level points and caveats: Prediction of ophthalmopathy progression came a median around 7.1 months pre-onset.

V was cut by 2 bases and J by 1 base, with 15 bases left in between. CDR3 length: 17 amino acids. CDR1 SGHRS and CDR2 YFSETQ come from the germline V gene. Absence of ophthalmopathy progression within 18 months defined stable Graves' hyperthyroidism. Reasons for excluding patients were uncontrolled infection, other autoimmune disease, pregnancy or lactation. Every diagnosis used clinical symptoms, serum thyroxine and TRAb, thyroid ultrasound and orbital computed tomography. The sequence came from a woman in her forties with Graves' hyperthyroidism. The rearrangement joins TRBV5-1 to TRBJ2-2; D may be TRBD2 (5 bases). The source material was blood. CDR3 DNA: TGCGCCAGCAGCTTCTCCGGGGTGTCACTGAACACCGGGGAGCTGTTTTTT. This codes for CASSFSGVSLNTGELFF.